This T cell receptor beta chain was obtained from a study of liver allograft versus peripheral blood T cells. At the level of the study: Comparative analysis was performed on T cell receptor repertoires from transplanted livers and from recipients' peripheral blood.

TCRdb called the reads again in MiXCR, with one record for every CDR3 protein. This table has approximately 5,700 distinct CDR3 sequences, about a sixth appearing once. The CDR3 contains 13 residues. V gave up 1 base and J gave up 6 bases, with 9 bases separating them. The germline gives CDR1 MDHEN, CDR2 SYDVKM. This clonotype rates as medium-sized. Its antigen remains unidentified. Findings and caveats of the study: There were reportedly differences between T cell receptor repertoires inside liver allografts and those in peripheral blood.

The J gene is TRBJ1-2, the V gene TRBV28; tentative D call: TRBD1 (6 bases). The origin of this receptor is a human patient who had a liver transplant. Some T cells here may be from the graft donor. The CDR3 nucleotides read TGTGCCAGCAGTTTATCAGGGGCGAATGGCTACACCTTC. As protein: CASSLSGANGYTF.